Following are 30 T cell receptor beta chains from one sample sequenced in a study of control samples from healthy donors and cancer patients. Clones were sequenced by immunoSEQ multiplex PCR, and TCRdb holds only the in-frame ones, with some missing. Of about 82,000 clones in the sample, approximately 87% are singletons; the top ten hold around a fifth. The sequencing input was blood. The receptor set was obtained from a man aged 45-60 years in good health.

V gene TRBV3-1 (or the pseudogene TRBV3-2) combines with J gene TRBJ2-3; D is possibly TRBD2 (6 bases). This CDR3 comprises 19 residues. Deletions cut 0 bases from V and 5 bases from J, with 24 bases between. CDR1 is LGHDT, CDR2 YNNKEL, per germline (reference sequence). The CDR3: CASSQEARGNSPQRDTQYF. The CDR3 DNA sequence: TGTGCCAGCAGCCAAGAGGCCCGGGGGAACTCGCCGCAGCGAGATACGCAGTATTTT.

The V call is TRBV16, the J call TRBJ1-2, with 9 bases identical to TRBD1. J gave up 1 base and V 8 bases, and 5 bases lay outside the gene matches. The CDR3 totals 14 residues. CDR1 is KGHSY, CDR2 FQNENV, per germline. The CDR3 region is CASRQGGFNYGYTF. DNA for the CDR3: TGTGCCAGCCGACAGGGGGGTTTTAACTATGGCTACACCTTC. The full variable domain, rest sourced from reference TRBV16 and TRBJ1-2, is GEEVAQTPKHLVRGEGQKAKLYCAPIKGHSYVFWYQQVLKNEFKFLISFQNENVFDETGMPKERFSAKCLPNSPCSLEIQATKLEDSAVYFCASRQGGFNYGYTFGSGTRLTVV.

In its sample, this clone was seen once. The rearrangement joins TRBV11-3 to TRBJ2-3, with 7 positions matching TRBD1. Trimming took 7 bases from V and 4 from J; bases not matched to a gene: 8. Germline V lookup: CDR1 SGHNT, CDR2 YENEEA. CDR3 length equals 14 residues. CDR3 in DNA: TGTGCCAGCACCCACCGAGACAGGGCAGATACGCAGTATTTT. Its protein is CASTHRDRADTQYF.

This chain connects TRBV13 to TRBJ1-4; D is undetermined. V lost 4 bases and J lost 7, with 13 bases in between. Germline CDR1 and CDR2: PRHDT and FYEKMQ (reference sequence). The CDR3 covers 14 residues. Written as DNA, the CDR3 is TGTGCCAGCAGCTCTACACCGAAGGGTGAAAAACTGTTTTTT. The encoded protein is CASSSTPKGEKLFF.

This clone appeared once. The chain combines TRBV25-1 with TRBJ1-4; TRBD1 might be the D (5 bases). Trimming removed 10 bases from V and 3 bases from J, with 15 bases in between. Germline-derived CDR1 and CDR2 are MGHDK and SYGVNS. The CDR3 has 14 amino acids. CDR3 protein: CATGRSGSNEKLFF. The CDR3 DNA is TGTGCCACCGGGCGTTCAGGGTCTAATGAAAAACTGTTTTTT.

This clone was observed a handful of times. This chain connects TRBV7-2 to TRBJ2-6; TRBD2 matches 7 bases. The ends lost 2 bases at V and 4 bases at J; junction bases unmatched: 11. The germline CDR1 and CDR2 sequences are SGHTA and FQGNSA. The CDR3 loop spans 18 amino acids. The CDR3 coding sequence is TGTGCCAGCAGCTTACTCCGGCGGGAGAGCTCCGGGGCCAACGTCCTGACTTTC. Its protein product is CASSLLRRESSGANVLTF.

The CDR3 region is CASSPPSDTQYF. CDR3 bases: TGTGCCAGCAGTCCACCTTCAGATACGCAGTATTTT. V gene TRBV2 combines with J gene TRBJ2-3; unclear D gene. Per the germline V gene, CDR1 is SNHLY and CDR2 is FYNNEI. The CDR3 loop spans 12 amino acids. V was shortened by 5 bases and J by 4 bases, with 7 bases between the two germline ends. Using reference TRBV2 and TRBJ2-3 for the parts outside the CDR3, the full variable domain is EPEVTQTPSHQVTQMGQEVILRCVPISNHLYFYWYRQILGQKVEFLVSFYNNEISEKSEIFDDQFSVERPDGSNFTLKIRSTKLEDSAMYFCASSPPSDTQYFGPGTRLTVL.

CDR3 DNA sequence: TGTGCCAATCCGCAGCCCGTTTCCGGGGGAAAACGGGAAAAACTGTTTTTT. This sequence encodes CANPQPVSGGKREKLFF. V gene TRBV14 combines with J gene TRBJ1-4; possible D gene TRBD1, 5 bases. Germline-derived CDR1 and CDR2 are SGHDN and FVKESK. This CDR3 region has 17 residues. Deletions cut 10 bases from V and 8 bases from J, with 29 bases between.

In nucleotides, the CDR3 is TGTGCCAGCAGCTTAGGTCGAGCTATATCCTACGAGCAGTACTTC. This translates into CASSLGRAISYEQYF. The rearrangement uses TRBV7-2 and TRBJ2-7, with D hard to call. The CDR3 loop spans 15 amino acids. Germline CDR1 reads SGHTA; CDR2 reads FQGNSA. Trimming cost V 1 base and J 1 base, with 11 bases left between them.

Only one count was recorded for this clone. The genes are TRBV5-4 and TRBJ2-2; TRBD2 agrees at 13 bases. This CDR3 has 18 residues. J was trimmed by 4 bases and V by 2 bases; bases with no gene match: 8. Germline V gene data show CDR1 as SGHNT and CDR2 as YYREEE (reference sequence). CDR3 bases: TGTGCCAGCAGCTTACCGGGACTAGCGGGATTTCCCACCGGGGAGCTGTTTTTT. Encoded protein: CASSLPGLAGFPTGELFF. The full variable domain, rest sourced from reference TRBV5-4 and TRBJ2-2, is ETGVTQSPTHLIKTRGQQVTLRCSSQSGHNTVSWYQQALGQGPQFIFQYYREEENGRGNFPPRFSGLQFPNYSSELNVNALELDDSALYLCASSLPGLAGFPTGELFFGEGSRLTVL.

The chain carries TRBV4-3 and TRBJ1-4; 9 bases line up with TRBD1. The CDR3 loop spans 17 amino acids. The trim removed 0 bases at V and 10 bases at J, leaving 12 bases unmatched. CDR1 is LGHNA, CDR2 YSLEER, per germline. The CDR3 DNA sequence: TGCGCCAGCAGCCAAGATCACTCCGGGACAGGGACTGGAAAACTGTTTTTT. Its translation: CASSQDHSGTGTGKLFF.

This rearrangement joins TRBV5-6 to TRBJ1-2; unclear D gene. The CDR3 sequence is 12 residues long. Trimming stripped 7 bases from V and 4 bases from J, with 11 bases between. Germline V CDR1 and CDR2: SGHDT, YYEEEE. CDR3 DNA sequence: TGTGCCAGCTCCGACCAGGTCTATGGCTACACCTTC. This translates into CASSDQVYGYTF. The full variable domain, rest sourced from reference TRBV5-6 and TRBJ1-2, is DAGVTQSPTHLIKTRGQQVTLRCSPKSGHDTVSWYQQALGQGPQFIFQYYEEEERQRGNFPDRFSGHQFPNYSSELNVNALLLGDSALYLCASSDQVYGYTFGSGTRLTVV.

This sequence joins TRBV7-6 and TRBJ2-1; 9 bases line up with TRBD2. Trimming took 1 base from V and 8 from J; bases not matched to a gene: 9. Germline loops: CDR1 SGHVS, CDR2 FNYEAQ. CDR3 length: 16 residues. Here the CDR3 reads CASSLGGGRALDEQFF. CDR3 DNA sequence: TGTGCCAGCAGCTTAGGGGGCGGGAGGGCCCTCGATGAGCAGTTCTTC.

The rearrangement links TRBV7-2 to TRBJ2-7, with 10 bases that match TRBD2. The CDR3 contains 16 residues. V gave up 4 bases and J gave up 0 bases; unmatched junction bases: 6. Per the germline V gene, CDR1 is SGHTA and CDR2 is FQGNSA. In DNA, the CDR3 is TGTGCCAGCAGCTCAGGACTAGCGGCCTTCTCCTACGAGCAGTACTTC. This sequence encodes CASSSGLAAFSYEQYF.

The chain links TRBV7-7 to TRBJ2-2; TRBD2 agrees at 11 bases. The CDR3 runs to 18 residues. The V gene's germline CDR1 is SSHAT and CDR2 FNYEAQ (reference sequence). The V gene end was trimmed by 2 bases and the J gene end by 5 bases; junction bases not matched to a gene: 10. In nucleotides, the CDR3 is TGTGCCAGCAGCTTACCCGGACTAGCGGGTTCTTTAACCGGGGAGCTGTTTTTT. Its protein product is CASSLPGLAGSLTGELFF.

The genes are TRBV25-1 and TRBJ2-5, with a weak D call TRBD1 (5 bases). Germline loops: CDR1 MGHDK, CDR2 SYGVNS. This CDR3 has 14 residues. Trimming pared 4 bases from V and 5 bases from J, leaving 14 bases between. The CDR3 nucleotides read TGTGCCAGCAGTGGGAGTGGGGCCTTGGAGACCCAGTACTTC. Amino acids: CASSGSGALETQYF.

V gene TRBV3-1 (or the pseudogene TRBV3-2) combines with J gene TRBJ2-7, with TRBD2 identical over 7 bases. This CDR3 region has 17 residues. Germline trimming cut 0 bases from V and 13 bases from J; bases unmatched to any gene: 21. CDR1 LGHDT and CDR2 YNNKEL come from the germline V gene (reference sequence). CDR3 DNA sequence: TGTGCCAGCAGCCAAGAAGGAAGGGGAAAGGCGGGAGCCCCCTCCTACTTC. Translation: CASSQEGRGKAGAPSYF.

The chain combines TRBV6-2 or TRBV6-3 with TRBJ2-4; 13 bases match TRBD2. V gave up 0 bases and J gave up 7 bases; unmatched junction bases: 0. Germline V gene sequence: CDR1 MNHEY, CDR2 SVGEGT. The CDR3 has 15 amino acids. CDR3 amino acids: CASSYSTSGGNIQYF. CDR3 nucleotide sequence: TGTGCCAGCAGTTACTCGACTAGCGGGGGGAACATTCAGTACTTC.

This clone was detected once. The CDR3, as DNA: TGTGCCAGCAGCTTAAACGGCGGGGATGATACGCAGTATTTT. This sequence encodes CASSLNGGDDTQYF. The V call is TRBV7-3, the J call TRBJ2-3, with D tentatively TRBD2 (6 bases). In germline, CDR1 is SGHTA, CDR2 FQGTGA. The V end lost 1 base, the J end lost 6 bases, and 11 bases lay between the germline ends. The length of the CDR3 is 14 residues.

V is TRBV5-4 and J is TRBJ1-1, with D possibly TRBD1 on 5 matching bases. V was trimmed by 7 bases and J by 8 bases, leaving 18 bases between them. CDR1 is SGHNT and CDR2 is YYREEE in the germline V gene (reference sequence). The CDR3 contains 13 residues. CDR3 sequence: CASGAFFGGEAFF. As DNA, the CDR3 is TGTGCCAGCGGGGCATTCTTTGGGGGAGAAGCTTTCTTT.

This clone showed up just a few times. The chain employs TRBV6-2 or TRBV6-3 and TRBJ2-3; TRBD2 matches at 11 bases. The CDR3 is 15 amino acids. Per germline, CDR1 MNHEY and CDR2 SVGEGT. V lost 7 bases and J lost 4; bases outside the gene matches: 7. The CDR3 DNA is TGTGCCAGCACCCCCGAACTAGCGGGAGCAGATACGCAGTATTTT. Translation: CASTPELAGADTQYF.

This chain uses TRBV14 with TRBJ1-6; D ambiguous. Trimming cost V 0 bases and J 10 bases, with 7 bases left between them. This CDR3 spans 13 amino acids. Germline CDR1 reads SGHDN; CDR2 reads FVKESK. In nucleotides, the CDR3 is TGTGCCAGCAGCCAAGAGCAATGGTCACCCCTCCACTTT. This translates into CASSQEQWSPLHF.

This clone has more than one count but fewer than ten. The DNA of the CDR3 is TGCGCCAGCAGCCAAGATGGCTTGGGGAACTATGGCTACACCTTC. It encodes CASSQDGLGNYGYTF. This chain uses TRBV4-3 with TRBJ1-2; D call uncertain. Germline CDR1 LGHNA, CDR2 YSLEER. With 0 bases removed from V and 2 bases from J, the gap between germline ends came to 10 bases. CDR3 length equals 15 residues.

This clone was observed a single time. V and J are TRBV7-2 and TRBJ2-2; D unclear. The CDR3 is 14 residues long. The germline gives CDR1 SGHTA, CDR2 FQGNSA. Trimming took 2 bases from V and 8 from J, leaving 12 bases between them. CDR3 region: CASSLRYRSGELFF. In DNA, the CDR3 is TGTGCCAGCAGCTTAAGGTACCGAAGTGGGGAGCTGTTTTTT. Full variable domain (rest looked up from reference TRBV7-2 and TRBJ2-2): GAGVSQSPSNKVTEKGKDVELRCDPISGHTALYWYRQSLGQGLEFLIYFQGNSAPDKSGLPSDRFSAERTGGSVSTLTIQRTQQEDSAVYLCASSLRYRSGELFFGEGSRLTVL.

V usage is TRBV5-8 and J usage is TRBJ2-5, with D unresolved. Trimming cost V 1 base and J 5 bases, with 9 bases left between them. The CDR3 totals 13 residues. Germline CDR1 is SGHTS and CDR2 is YDEGEE. DNA for the CDR3: TGTGCCAGCAGCTTGCGGACGGCGGAGACCCAGTACTTC. It specifies CASSLRTAETQYF. The full variable domain, rest sourced from reference TRBV5-8 and TRBJ2-5, is EAGVTQSPTHLIKTRGQQATLRCSPISGHTSVYWYQQALGLGLQFLLWYDEGEERNRGNFPPRFSGRQFPNYSSELNVNALELEDSALYLCASSLRTAETQYFGPGTRLLVL.

This chain joins TRBV5-6 and TRBJ1-2; 7 bases fit TRBD1. The V gene's germline CDR1 is SGHDT and CDR2 YYEEEE. V gave up 4 bases and J gave up 3 bases; unmatched junction bases: 6. The CDR3 loop spans 14 amino acids. For the CDR3, the DNA is TGTGCCAGCAGCGAAACAGGGGTTTACTATGGCTACACCTTC. Its translation: CASSETGVYYGYTF.

The chain combines TRBV12-3 or TRBV12-4 with TRBJ2-7, with D possibly matching TRBD1 (6 bases). The V end was cut by 4 bases, the J end by 7 bases, with 14 bases between. The CDR3 spans 13 residues. The CDR3 nucleotides are TGTGCCAGCAGTTCCTCGTTAAGGGGGGAGCAGTACGTC. Its protein product is CASSSSLRGEQYV.

This clone was picked up one time. The rearrangement joins TRBV4-3 to TRBJ2-1, with TRBD1 matching 8 bases. In germline, CDR1 is LGHNA, CDR2 YSLEER. V trimming: 4 bases; J trimming: 6 bases; junction bases outside the gene matches: 14. The length of the CDR3 is 17 residues. The CDR3 DNA follows: TGCGCCAGCAGCCGCCGATCGGGGCAGGGGGCTTTCAATGAGCAGTTCTTC. As protein: CASSRRSGQGAFNEQFF.

The chain combines TRBV9 with TRBJ2-7, with 11 positions matching TRBD2. Germline V CDR1 and CDR2: SGDLS, YYNGEE. J gave up 2 bases and V 3 bases, and 4 bases lay outside the gene matches. The CDR3 sequence is 15 residues long. The CDR3 region has the DNA TGTGCCAGCAGCGGAGGGACTAGCGGAACCTACGAGCAGTACTTC. Residues: CASSGGTSGTYEQYF.

The genes are TRBV11-3 and TRBJ2-2; TRBD1 is a possible D gene (5 bases). The CDR3 covers 16 residues. Trimming took 7 bases from V and 3 from J, leaving 18 bases between them. Germline CDR1 SGHNT, CDR2 YENEEA. The chain's CDR3 is CASTPGSGADTGELFF. In DNA form, the CDR3 reads TGTGCCAGCACTCCAGGCAGTGGGGCGGACACCGGGGAGCTGTTTTTT.